What follows describes a single TCR beta chain. This clone came up once. Its specific antigen is unknown. One base away there is no much larger clone; base qualities are not given. This entry belongs to a study of blood T cell repertoires in COVID-19 (dated by TCRdb to the early 2020s). With regard to the full study: The collaborator samples originated in the United States, Italy and Spain and spanned the acute and convalescent phases of COVID-19. The prospective study material was composed of cDNA or gDNA derived from T cells, B-cell-depleted T cells, or PBMCs. Subjects who had been exposed to COVID-19, were actively infected with it, or had recovered from it provided the deeply sampled blood TCRbeta repertoires that made up the dataset. The repertoires were made available in a free public database intended to serve as a resource for research on the immune response to SARS-CoV-2. Samples were obtained from the ongoing ImmuneRACE study (first 160 participants) and from 1,200 or so subjects provided by 6 global collaborators. Sample metadata almost always included a de-identified subject ID, COVID-19 status, age in years and sex. HLA class I and class II types, where available, came from metadata supplied by the sample provider rather than from assay-based typing.

TCRbeta CDR3 regions were amplified from genomic DNA using the immunoSEQ Assay, a bias-controlled multiplex PCR. The paper's processing steps were these. The number of nucleated cells in each sample was estimated from the amplification of reference gene primers within the assay. To quantify the absolute abundance of each unique TCRbeta CDR3 rearrangement, sequence reads were collapsed and filtered. For each sample, productive Simpson clonality was calculated as the square root of Simpson's diversity index across productive rearrangements. TCRdb took over this immuneACCESS table, retaining in-frame rearrangements with V and J assigned. Such tables are incomplete; in checked studies, under half of the missing clones stem from an unresolved V gene, and the remainder is unexplained. V and J calls and clone size are as listed in that table; D and trimming were resolved from the DNA. This sample lists approximately 200,000 clones; approximately 80% were detected once. The ten largest clones add up to 6% to 7.5% of the sample.

From the germline V gene (reference sequence), CDR1 is LNHDA and CDR2 is SQIVND. The CDR3, from cysteine to phenylalanine, totals 15 residues. Here the CDR3 DNA is all that survives: 45 bases in frame from base 1. Trimming takes 4 bases from V and 2 bases from J, and the germline ends sit 12 bases apart. The paper as a whole reports these results and caveats: The quantity of clinical and demographic metadata differed by source and by participant and was supplied without curation.

Enrolling through a virtual design, the prospective study's participants ranged in age from roughly 18 to 90 years and lived across some 23 United States geographic areas. In the prospective study, cohorts were assigned on the basis of participant-reported clinical history obtained from a screening survey and a study questionnaire. In the prospective study, mobile phlebotomists collected whole blood, serum and a nasopharyngeal or oropharyngeal swab from each participant. Additional blood draws and questionnaires over an approximately 2-month period could optionally be provided by prospective study participants. Blood samples from the prospective study were shipped frozen or at room temperature prior to DNA extraction.

The receptor chain draws on TRBV19 and TRBJ1-5, and perhaps TRBD1 as D gene, on 5 matching bases. This TCR was sampled from a woman aged 40-49 years with acute COVID-19. The sequencing sample was made of PBMCs or T cells enriched from blood (not recorded which). Here the CDR3 is given as CASSNLGRGNQPQHF. The bases read TGTGCCAGTAGTAATTTGGGCAGGGGCAATCAGCCCCAGCATTTT.